This TCR beta chain was recovered during a study of shared clonotypes between healthy human individuals. In the authors' workflow: Junction-only immunoSEQ sequences carried no quality scores, so filtering differed. Some clones are missing from TCRdb's copy, which holds only in-frame ones; the method was immunoSEQ multiplex PCR. That table gives V, J and clone size, and the DNA gave D and trimming. Among approximately 1.5 million clones listed, approximately 98% were seen once. Overall study findings and caveats: Memory subsets generally showed lower estimated richness than naive subsets.

Notes on this clone: Its target is not known.

Sample: naive CD4+ T cells sorted from blood. Subset described: CD45RA+ positively selected. This TCR came from a man aged 25-45 years in good health.

The CDR3 nucleotides read TGTGCCAGCAGTGAATTTAGGGCGGCTGAAGAGACCCAGTACTTC. It specifies CASSEFRAAEETQYF. The chain combines TRBV25-1 with TRBJ2-5; D uncertain. This CDR3 has 15 amino acids. Germline values: CDR1 MGHDK, CDR2 SYGVNS. V lost 1 base and J 3 bases, leaving 12 bases between the germline ends.